Each of the 7 T cell receptor beta chains below was sequenced from the same sample in a study of T cell responses to AZD1222 COVID-19 vaccine. Only in-frame clones appear in the TCRdb table, and some are missing; sequencing was by immunoSEQ multiplex PCR. The sample holds roughly 51,000 clones; approximately 88% are singletons and the top ten take roughly 15%. The specimen comprised peripheral blood, sampled 28 days after the second AZD1222 dose. These receptors all stem from an adult who received the AZD1222 COVID-19 vaccine.

The chain carries TRBV5-1 and TRBJ2-2; 14 nucleotides line up with TRBD2. The CDR3 is 15 residues long. Trimming at V came to 0 bases and at J to 14 bases, leaving 6 bases not matched to a gene. Germline V gives CDR1 SGHRS, CDR2 YFSETQ. The CDR3 here is CASSLAQGLAGGLFF. The CDR3 coding sequence is TGCGCCAGCAGCTTGGCACAAGGACTAGCGGGAGGACTGTTTTTT.

The chain carries TRBV30 and TRBJ2-7; 7 bases align to TRBD2. Germline assignment: CDR1 GTSNPN and CDR2 SVGIG (reference sequence). This CDR3 has 15 residues. V lost 4 bases, J lost 1 base, and 10 bases stayed unmatched. The CDR3 reads CAWTPGGRLSYEQYF. The CDR3 DNA follows: TGTGCCTGGACCCCGGGCGGGAGATTGTCCTACGAGCAGTACTTC. Drawing the rest from reference TRBV30 and TRBJ2-7, the complete variable domain is SQTIHQWPATLVQPVGSPLSLECTVEGTSNPNLYWYRQAAGRGLQLLFYSVGIGQISSEVPQNLSASRPQDRQFILSSKKLLLSDSGFYLCAWTPGGRLSYEQYFGPGTRLTVT.

The chain is built from TRBV7-2 and TRBJ1-5; no firm D call. V lost 1 base to trimming and J lost 2 bases, with 9 bases between them. Germline CDR1 reads SGHTA; CDR2 reads FQGNSA. The CDR3 extends over 15 amino acids. This CDR3 is CASSLETYGNQPQHF. CDR3 sequence (DNA): TGTGCCAGCAGCTTAGAAACCTACGGCAATCAGCCCCAGCATTTT.

The sample holds one count of this clone. The CDR3 spells CASGGLWEQYF. The CDR3 DNA sequence: TGTGCCAGCGGGGGCCTATGGGAGCAGTACTTC. The chain combines TRBV19 with TRBJ2-7; either TRBD1 or TRBD2 may fit D (6 bases each). The germline gives CDR1 LNHDA, CDR2 SQIVND (reference sequence). This CDR3 contains 11 residues. V was pared by 9 bases and J by 7 bases, with 13 bases between.

This rearrangement joins TRBV10-1 to TRBJ2-1, with D perhaps matching TRBD1 (6 bases). Germline-derived CDR1 and CDR2 are WNHNN and SYGVQD (reference sequence). The CDR3 spans 18 residues. With 3 bases removed from V and 4 bases from J, the gap between germline ends came to 22 bases. For the CDR3, the DNA is TGCGCCAGCAGTGACGCCCCTCGGACCCGGGGACAATACAATGAGCAGTTCTTC. This sequence encodes CASSDAPRTRGQYNEQFF.

The V call is TRBV5-1, the J call TRBJ1-1; 7 nucleotides line up with TRBD1. The CDR3 is 14 amino acids. Germline-derived CDR1 and CDR2 are SGHRS and YFSETQ. Losses at the gene ends were 4 bases for V and 1 base for J; bases not matched to a gene: 4. The CDR3 region has the DNA TGCGCCAGCAGCGAAGGACAGGCGAACACTGAAGCTTTCTTT. It yields the protein CASSEGQANTEAFF.

V gene TRBV9 combines with J gene TRBJ1-2; a possible D gene is TRBD1 (6 bases). The V and J ends lost 1 base and 4 bases respectively, with 14 bases between them. CDR1 and CDR2 from the germline V gene are SGDLS and YYNGEE. The CDR3 loop spans 15 amino acids. CDR3 sequence (DNA): TGTGCCAGCAGCGTAACCGTGACAGGCCTCTATGGCTACACCTTC. Translation: CASSVTVTGLYGYTF. Complete variable domain (other parts from reference TRBV9 and TRBJ1-2): DSGVTQTPKHLITATGQRVTLRCSPRSGDLSVYWYQQSLDQGLQFLIQYYNGEERAKGNILERFSAQQFPDLHSELNLSSLELGDSALYFCASSVTVTGLYGYTFGSGTRLTVV.